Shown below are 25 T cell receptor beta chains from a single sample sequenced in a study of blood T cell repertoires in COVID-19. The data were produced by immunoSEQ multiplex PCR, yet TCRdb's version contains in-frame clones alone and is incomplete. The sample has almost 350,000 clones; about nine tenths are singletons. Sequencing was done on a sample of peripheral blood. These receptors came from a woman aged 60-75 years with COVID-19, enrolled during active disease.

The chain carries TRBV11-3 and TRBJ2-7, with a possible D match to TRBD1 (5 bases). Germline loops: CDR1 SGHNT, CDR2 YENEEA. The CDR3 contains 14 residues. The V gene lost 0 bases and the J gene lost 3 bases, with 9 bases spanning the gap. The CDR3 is CASSLEGQNYEQYF. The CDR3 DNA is TGTGCCAGCAGCTTAGAGGGGCAGAACTACGAGCAGTACTTC.

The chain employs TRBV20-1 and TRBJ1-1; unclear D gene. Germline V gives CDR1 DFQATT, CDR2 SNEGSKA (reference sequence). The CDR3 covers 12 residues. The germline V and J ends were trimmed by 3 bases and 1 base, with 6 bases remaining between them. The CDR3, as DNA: TGCAGTGCTAGTCTCGGGAACACTGAAGCTTTCTTT. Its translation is CSASLGNTEAFF.

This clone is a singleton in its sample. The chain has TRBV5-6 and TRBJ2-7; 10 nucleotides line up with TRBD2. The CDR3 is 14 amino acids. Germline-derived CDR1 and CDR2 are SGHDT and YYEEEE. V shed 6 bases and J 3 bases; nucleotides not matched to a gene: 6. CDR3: CASTSSGGVYEQYF. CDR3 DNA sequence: TGTGCCAGCACCTCGAGCGGGGGGGTCTACGAGCAGTACTTC.

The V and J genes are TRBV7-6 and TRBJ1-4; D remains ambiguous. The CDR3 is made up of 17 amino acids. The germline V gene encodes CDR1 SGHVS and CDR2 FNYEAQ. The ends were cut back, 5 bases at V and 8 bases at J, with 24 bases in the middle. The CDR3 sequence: CASSGYLSAPKGEKLFF. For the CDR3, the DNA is TGTGCCAGCAGCGGATACCTTTCAGCGCCAAAAGGAGAAAAACTGTTTTTT. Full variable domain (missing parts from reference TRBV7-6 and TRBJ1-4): GAGVSQSPRYKVTKRGQDVALRCDPISGHVSLYWYRQALGQGPEFLTYFNYEAQQDKSGLPNDRFSAERPEGSISTLTIQRTEQRDSAMYRCASSGYLSAPKGEKLFFGSGTQLSVL.

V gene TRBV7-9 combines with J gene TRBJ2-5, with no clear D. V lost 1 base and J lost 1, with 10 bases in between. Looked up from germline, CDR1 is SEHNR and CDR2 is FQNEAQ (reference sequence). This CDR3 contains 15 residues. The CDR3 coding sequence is TGTGCCAGCAGCTTAGTTCCAGCGACCCAAGAGACCCAGTACTTC. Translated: CASSLVPATQETQYF.

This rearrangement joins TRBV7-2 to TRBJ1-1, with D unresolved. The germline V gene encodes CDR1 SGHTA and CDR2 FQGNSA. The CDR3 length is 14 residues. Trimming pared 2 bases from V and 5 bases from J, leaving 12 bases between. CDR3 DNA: TGTGCCAGCAGCTTACTCGAGGGAGGTACTGAAGCTTTCTTT. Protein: CASSLLEGGTEAFF. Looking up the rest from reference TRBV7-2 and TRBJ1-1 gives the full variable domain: GAGVSQSPSNKVTEKGKDVELRCDPISGHTALYWYRQSLGQGLEFLIYFQGNSAPDKSGLPSDRFSAERTGGSVSTLTIQRTQQEDSAVYLCASSLLEGGTEAFFGQGTRLTVV.

The CDR3 region is CASSSGGGGSLDTQYF. CDR3 in DNA: TGTGCCAGCAGCTCAGGAGGGGGAGGGTCCCTCGATACGCAGTATTTT. The J gene is TRBJ2-3, the V gene TRBV13; tentatively, D is TRBD2 (7 bases). The ends were cut back, 4 bases at V and 6 bases at J, with 20 bases in the middle. The CDR3 has 16 amino acids. Germline V gene lookup returns CDR1 PRHDT and CDR2 FYEKMQ (reference sequence).

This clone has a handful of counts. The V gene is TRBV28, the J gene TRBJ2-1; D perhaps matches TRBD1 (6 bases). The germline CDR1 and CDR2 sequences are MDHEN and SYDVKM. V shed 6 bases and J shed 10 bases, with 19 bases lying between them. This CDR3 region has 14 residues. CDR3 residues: CASRFSGTSREQFF. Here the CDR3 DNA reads TGTGCCAGCAGATTCTCCGGGACATCAAGGGAGCAGTTCTTC.

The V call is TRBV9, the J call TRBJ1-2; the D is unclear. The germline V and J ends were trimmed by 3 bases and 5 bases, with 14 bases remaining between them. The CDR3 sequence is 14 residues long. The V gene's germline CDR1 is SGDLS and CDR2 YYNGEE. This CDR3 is CASSARLPGYGYTF. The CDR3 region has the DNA TGTGCCAGCAGCGCCAGGCTCCCGGGGTATGGCTACACCTTC.

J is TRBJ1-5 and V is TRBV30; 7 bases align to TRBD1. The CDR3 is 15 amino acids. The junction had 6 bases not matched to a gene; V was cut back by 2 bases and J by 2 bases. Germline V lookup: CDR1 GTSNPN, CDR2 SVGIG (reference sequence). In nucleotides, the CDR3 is TGTGCCTGGAGTCCTCCGGGGACAGGCAATCAGCCCCAGCATTTT. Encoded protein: CAWSPPGTGNQPQHF.

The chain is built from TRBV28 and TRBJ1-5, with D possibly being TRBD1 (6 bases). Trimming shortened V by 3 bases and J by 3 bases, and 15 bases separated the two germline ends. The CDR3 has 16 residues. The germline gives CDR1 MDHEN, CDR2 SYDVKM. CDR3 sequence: CASSFLSGDLNQPQHF. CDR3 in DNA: TGTGCCAGCAGTTTTCTATCAGGGGATCTCAATCAGCCCCAGCATTTT. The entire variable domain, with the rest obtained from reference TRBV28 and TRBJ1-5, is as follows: DVKVTQSSRYLVKRTGEKVFLECVQDMDHENMFWYRQDPGLGLRLIYFSYDVKMKEKGDIPEGYSVSREKKERFSLILESASTNQTSMYLCASSFLSGDLNQPQHFGDGTRLSIL.

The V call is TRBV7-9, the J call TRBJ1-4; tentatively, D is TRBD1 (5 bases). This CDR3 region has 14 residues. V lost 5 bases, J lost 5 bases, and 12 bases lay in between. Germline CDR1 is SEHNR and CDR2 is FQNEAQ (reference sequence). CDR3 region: CASSKGRGNEKLFF. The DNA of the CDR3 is TGTGCCAGCAGCAAGGGACGGGGGAATGAAAAACTGTTTTTT.

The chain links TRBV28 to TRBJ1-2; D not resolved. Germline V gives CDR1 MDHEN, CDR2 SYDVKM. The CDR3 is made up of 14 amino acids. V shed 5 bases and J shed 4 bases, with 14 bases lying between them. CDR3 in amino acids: CASSPLPRVYGYTF. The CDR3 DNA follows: TGTGCCAGCAGTCCCCTACCTAGAGTCTATGGCTACACCTTC.

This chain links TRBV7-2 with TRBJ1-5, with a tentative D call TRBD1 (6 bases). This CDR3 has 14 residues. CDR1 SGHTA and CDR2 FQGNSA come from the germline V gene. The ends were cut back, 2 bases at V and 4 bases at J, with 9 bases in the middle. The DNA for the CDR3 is TGTGCCAGCAGCTTATTGCAGGGGAATCAGCCCCAGCATTTT. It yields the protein CASSLLQGNQPQHF.

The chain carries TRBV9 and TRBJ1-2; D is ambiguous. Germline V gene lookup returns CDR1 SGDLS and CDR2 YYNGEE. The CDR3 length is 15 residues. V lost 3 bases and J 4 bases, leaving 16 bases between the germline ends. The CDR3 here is CASSEAGRWGYGYTF. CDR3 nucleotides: TGTGCCAGCAGCGAGGCGGGTCGTTGGGGCTATGGCTACACCTTC. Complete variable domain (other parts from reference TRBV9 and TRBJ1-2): DSGVTQTPKHLITATGQRVTLRCSPRSGDLSVYWYQQSLDQGLQFLIQYYNGEERAKGNILERFSAQQFPDLHSELNLSSLELGDSALYFCASSEAGRWGYGYTFGSGTRLTVV.

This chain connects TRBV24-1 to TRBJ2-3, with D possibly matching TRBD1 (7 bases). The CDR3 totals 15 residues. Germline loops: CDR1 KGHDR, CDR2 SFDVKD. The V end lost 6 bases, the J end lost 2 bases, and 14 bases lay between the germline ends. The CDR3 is CATSFSGGYTDTQYF. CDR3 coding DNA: TGTGCCACCAGTTTCTCAGGGGGGTACACAGATACGCAGTATTTT.

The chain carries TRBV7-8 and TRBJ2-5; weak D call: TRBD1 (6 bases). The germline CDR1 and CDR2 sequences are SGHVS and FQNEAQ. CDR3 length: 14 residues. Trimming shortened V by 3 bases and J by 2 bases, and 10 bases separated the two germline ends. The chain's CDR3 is CASSLDSLQETQYF. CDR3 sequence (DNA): TGTGCCAGCAGCTTGGACAGCTTACAAGAGACCCAGTACTTC.

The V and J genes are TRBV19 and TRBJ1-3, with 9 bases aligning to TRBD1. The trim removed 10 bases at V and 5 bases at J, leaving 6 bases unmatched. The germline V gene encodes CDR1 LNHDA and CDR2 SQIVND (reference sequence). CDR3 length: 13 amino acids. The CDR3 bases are TGTGCCACCTCCGACAGGGGGAGAAACACCATATATTTT. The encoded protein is CATSDRGRNTIYF.

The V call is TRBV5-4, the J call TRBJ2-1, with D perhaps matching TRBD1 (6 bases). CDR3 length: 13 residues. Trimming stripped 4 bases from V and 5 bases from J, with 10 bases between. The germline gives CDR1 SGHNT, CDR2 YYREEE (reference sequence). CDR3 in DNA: TGTGCCAGCAGCCCGGGGACAAACAATGAGCAGTTCTTC. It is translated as CASSPGTNNEQFF.

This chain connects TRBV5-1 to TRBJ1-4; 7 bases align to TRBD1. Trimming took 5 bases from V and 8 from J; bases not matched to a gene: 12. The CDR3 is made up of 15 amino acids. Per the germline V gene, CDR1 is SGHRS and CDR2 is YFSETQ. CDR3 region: CASRDHRGAGEKLFF. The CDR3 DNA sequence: TGCGCCAGCAGGGACCACAGGGGCGCAGGAGAAAAACTGTTTTTT.

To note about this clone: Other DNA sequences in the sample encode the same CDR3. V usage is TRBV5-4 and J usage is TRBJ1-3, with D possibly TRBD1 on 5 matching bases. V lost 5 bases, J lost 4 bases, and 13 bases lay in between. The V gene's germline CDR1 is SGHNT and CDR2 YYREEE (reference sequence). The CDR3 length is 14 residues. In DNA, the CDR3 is TGTGCCAGCAGTCTTCAGGGATCCGGAAACACCATATATTTT. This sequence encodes CASSLQGSGNTIYF.

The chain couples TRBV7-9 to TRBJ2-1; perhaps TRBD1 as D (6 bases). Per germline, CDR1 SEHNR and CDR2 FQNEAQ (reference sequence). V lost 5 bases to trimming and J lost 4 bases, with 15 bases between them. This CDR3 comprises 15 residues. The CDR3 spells CASSKQGPNYNEQFF. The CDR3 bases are TGTGCCAGCAGCAAACAGGGACCGAATTACAATGAGCAGTTCTTC.

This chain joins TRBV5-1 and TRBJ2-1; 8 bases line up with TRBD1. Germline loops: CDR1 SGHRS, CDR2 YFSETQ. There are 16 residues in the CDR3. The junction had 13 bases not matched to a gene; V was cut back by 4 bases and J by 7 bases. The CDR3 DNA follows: TGCGCCAGCAGCACTGAGTCCGGGACAGGATTTAATGAGCAGTTCTTC. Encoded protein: CASSTESGTGFNEQFF.

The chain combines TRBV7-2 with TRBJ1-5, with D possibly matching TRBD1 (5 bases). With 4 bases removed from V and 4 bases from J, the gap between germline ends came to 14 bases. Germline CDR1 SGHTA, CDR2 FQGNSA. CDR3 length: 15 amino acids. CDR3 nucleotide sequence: TGTGCCAGCAGCTCGCGGGACGGCCGGAATCAGCCCCAGCATTTT. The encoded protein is CASSSRDGRNQPQHF.

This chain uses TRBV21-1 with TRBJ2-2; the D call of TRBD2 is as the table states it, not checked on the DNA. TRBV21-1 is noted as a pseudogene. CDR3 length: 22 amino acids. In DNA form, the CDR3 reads TGTGCCAGCAGAAAAATAGTCAAGTGGGGGACTAGCGCTCATTCGGGCACCGGGGAGCTGTTTTTT. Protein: CASRKIVKWGTSAHSGTGELFF.